This T cell receptor (beta chain) was observed in a study of shared T cell receptors in the human thymus. This table comes from immunoSEQ multiplex PCR, and its TCRdb copy is limited to in-frame clones, with some not included. The table has hundreds of thousands of clones, around 89% seen once; the top ten hold 0.01%. Deletions cut 6 bases from V and 1 base from J, with 12 bases between. The CDR3 length is 14 residues. Germline V gene sequence: CDR1 MDHEN, CDR2 SYDVKM. The data also belong to a second study, concerning human thymus T cells.

The TCR originated in a boy under three years old with a congenital heart defect. Sample: thymocytes. This rearrangement joins TRBV28 to TRBJ1-1, with D possibly TRBD1 on 5 matching bases. CDR3: CASSLLTANTEAFF. Here the CDR3 DNA reads TGTGCCAGCAGCCTTTTGACAGCGAACACTGAAGCTTTCTTT.